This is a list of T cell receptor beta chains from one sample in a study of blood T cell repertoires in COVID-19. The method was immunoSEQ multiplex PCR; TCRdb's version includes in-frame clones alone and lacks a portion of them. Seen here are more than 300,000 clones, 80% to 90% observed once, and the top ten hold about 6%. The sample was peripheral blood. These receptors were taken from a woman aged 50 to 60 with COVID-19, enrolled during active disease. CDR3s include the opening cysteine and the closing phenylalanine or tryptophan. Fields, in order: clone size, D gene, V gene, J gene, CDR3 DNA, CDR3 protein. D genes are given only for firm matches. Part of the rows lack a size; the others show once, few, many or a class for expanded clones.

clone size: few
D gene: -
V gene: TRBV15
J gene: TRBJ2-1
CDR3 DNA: TGTGCCACCAGCAGAGATAATTTTGGGAGATTTCCCAATGAGCAGTTCTTC
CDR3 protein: CATSRDNFGRFPNEQFF

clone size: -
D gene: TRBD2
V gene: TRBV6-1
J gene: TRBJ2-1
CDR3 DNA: TGTGCCAGCAGTGAAGCCCTGGCGGGGGGGATCTGGGAGCAGTTCTTC
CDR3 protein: CASSEALAGGIWEQFF

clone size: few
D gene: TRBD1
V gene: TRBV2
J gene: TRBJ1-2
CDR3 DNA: TGTGCCAGCAGCCCGGGACAGGGGCCGGGTGGCTACACCTTC
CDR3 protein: CASSPGQGPGGYTF

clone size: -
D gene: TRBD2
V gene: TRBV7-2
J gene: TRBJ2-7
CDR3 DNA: TGTGCCAGCAGCTTAGAGGTAGCGGGGACCTACGAGCAGTACTTC
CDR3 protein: CASSLEVAGTYEQYF

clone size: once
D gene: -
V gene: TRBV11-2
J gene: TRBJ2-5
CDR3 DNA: TGTGCCAGCAGCTTAGGCGGCTACACCCAAGAGACCCAGTACTTC
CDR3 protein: CASSLGGYTQETQYF

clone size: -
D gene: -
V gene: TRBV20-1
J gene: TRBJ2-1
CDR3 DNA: TGCAGTGCTAGTAAGGACAGCAGGACCGGGGTCGATGAGCAGTTCTTC
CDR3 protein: CSASKDSRTGVDEQFF

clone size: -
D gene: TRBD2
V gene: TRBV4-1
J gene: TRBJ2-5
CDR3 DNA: TGCGCCAGCAGCCATGCTAGTATCTCGGGACTAGCGGGAGGACGCGAGACCCAGTACTTC
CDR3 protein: CASSHASISGLAGGRETQYF

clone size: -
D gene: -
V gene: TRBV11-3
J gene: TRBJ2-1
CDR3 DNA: TGTGCCAGCAGCTTAAGGGGTTTGCCCTACAATGAGCAGTTCTTC
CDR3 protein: CASSLRGLPYNEQFF

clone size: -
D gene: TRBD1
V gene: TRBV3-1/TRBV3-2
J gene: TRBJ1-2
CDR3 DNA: TGTGCCAGCAGCCGCGACAGGGGGTCGAACTATGGCTACACCTTC
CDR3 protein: CASSRDRGSNYGYTF

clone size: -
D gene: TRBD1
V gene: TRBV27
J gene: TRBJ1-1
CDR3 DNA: TGTGCCAGCAGTCCAACAAAATTCGACAGGGGCACTGAAGCTTTCTTT
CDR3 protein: CASSPTKFDRGTEAFF

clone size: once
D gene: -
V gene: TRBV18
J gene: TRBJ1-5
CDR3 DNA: TGTGCCAGCTCACCAGAGGGTTTTTCCCATCAGCCCCAGCATTTT
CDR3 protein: CASSPEGFSHQPQHF

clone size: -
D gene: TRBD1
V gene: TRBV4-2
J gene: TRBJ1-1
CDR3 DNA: TGTGCCAGCAGCCAAGTGCCAGGGGGGTACACTGAAGCTTTCTTT
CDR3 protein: CASSQVPGGYTEAFF

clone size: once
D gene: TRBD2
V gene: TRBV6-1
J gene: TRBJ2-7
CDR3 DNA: TGTGCCAGCAGTGACCCGGATAGCGGGAGGGCCGTCTACGAGCAGTACTTC
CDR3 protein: CASSDPDSGRAVYEQYF

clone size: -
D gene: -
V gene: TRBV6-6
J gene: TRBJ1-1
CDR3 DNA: TGTGCCAGCAGTTACTCTACGGGGGTATCAAACACTGAAGCTTTCTTT
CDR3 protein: CASSYSTGVSNTEAFF

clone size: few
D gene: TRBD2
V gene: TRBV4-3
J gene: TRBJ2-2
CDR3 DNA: TGCGCCAGCAGCCCTTTAGCGGGAGAGGTCACCGGGGAGCTGTTTTTT
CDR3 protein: CASSPLAGEVTGELFF

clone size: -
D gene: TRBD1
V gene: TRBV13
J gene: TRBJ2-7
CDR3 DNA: TGTGCCAGCAGCGTCCGGGCAGGGGGCTACGAGCAGTACTTC
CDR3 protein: CASSVRAGGYEQYF

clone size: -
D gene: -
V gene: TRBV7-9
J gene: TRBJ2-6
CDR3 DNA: TGTGCCAGCAGCCCGCAGACAGTGGCCAACGTCCTGACTTTC
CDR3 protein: CASSPQTVANVLTF

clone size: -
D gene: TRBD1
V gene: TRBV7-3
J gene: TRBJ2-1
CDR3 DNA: TGTGCCAGCAGCTTGACAGGGTACAATGAGCAGTTCTTC
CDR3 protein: CASSLTGYNEQFF

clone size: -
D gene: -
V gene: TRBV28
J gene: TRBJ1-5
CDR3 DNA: TGTGCCAGCAGTTTAGTCCCACAGGGCTACAATCAGCCCCAGCATTTT
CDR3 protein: CASSLVPQGYNQPQHF

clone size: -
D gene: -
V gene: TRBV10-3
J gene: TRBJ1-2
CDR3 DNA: TGTGCCATCAGTGAACTGGGGGGGAGCTATGGCTACACCTTC
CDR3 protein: CAISELGGSYGYTF

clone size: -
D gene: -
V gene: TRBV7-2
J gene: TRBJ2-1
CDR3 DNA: TGTGCCAGCAGGGGGCCGGGAGCCACCTACAATGAGCAGTTCTTC
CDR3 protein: CASRGPGATYNEQFF

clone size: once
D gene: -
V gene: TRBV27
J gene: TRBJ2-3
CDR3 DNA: TGTGCCAGCAGTCCCTACACAGATACGCAGTATTTT
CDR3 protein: CASSPYTDTQYF

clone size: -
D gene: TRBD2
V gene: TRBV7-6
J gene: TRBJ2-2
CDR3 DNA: TGTGCCAGCAGCCTAGGACTAGCGGGATACACCGGGGAGCTGTTTTTT
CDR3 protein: CASSLGLAGYTGELFF

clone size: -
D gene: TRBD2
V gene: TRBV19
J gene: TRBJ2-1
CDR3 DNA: TGTGCCAGTAGTCCACCACTAGCGGGACCCCCCTACAATGAGCAGTTCTTC
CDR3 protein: CASSPPLAGPPYNEQFF

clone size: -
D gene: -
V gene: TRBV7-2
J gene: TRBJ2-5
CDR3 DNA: TGTGCCAGCAACCTTAAGCGCCAAGAGACCCAGTACTTC
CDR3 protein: CASNLKRQETQYF

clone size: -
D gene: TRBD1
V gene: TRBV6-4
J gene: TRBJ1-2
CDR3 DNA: TGTGCCAGCAGTGACGGTAACAGGGGGATCTATGGCTACACCTTC
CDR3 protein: CASSDGNRGIYGYTF

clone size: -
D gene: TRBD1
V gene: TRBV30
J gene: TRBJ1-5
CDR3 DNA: TGTGCCTGGAGTGGGGACAGGATGAATCAGCCCCAGCATTTT
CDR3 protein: CAWSGDRMNQPQHF

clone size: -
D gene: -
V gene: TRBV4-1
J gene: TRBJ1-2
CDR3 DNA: TGCGCCAGCAGCCCCCCACGGGAGCATGGCTACACCTTC
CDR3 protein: CASSPPREHGYTF

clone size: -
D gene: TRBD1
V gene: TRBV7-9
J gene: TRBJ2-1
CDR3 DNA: TGTGCCAGCAGCCCGCCACAGGGGGCGCGAAACAATGAGCAGTTCTTC
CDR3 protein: CASSPPQGARNNEQFF

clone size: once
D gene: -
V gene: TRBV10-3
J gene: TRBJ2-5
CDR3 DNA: TGTGCCATCAGTGACGAGGGGGTTCGACAAGAGACCCAGTACTTC
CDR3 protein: CAISDEGVRQETQYF

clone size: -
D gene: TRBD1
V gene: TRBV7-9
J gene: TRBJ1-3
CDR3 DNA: TGTGCCAGCAGTCTAAGGGGATCCGGGACAGGAAGCTCTGGAAACACCATATATTTT
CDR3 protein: CASSLRGSGTGSSGNTIYF

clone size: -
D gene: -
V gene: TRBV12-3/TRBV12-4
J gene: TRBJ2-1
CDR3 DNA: TGTGCCAGCAGTCCCCTAGGACTTAATGAGCAGTTCTTC
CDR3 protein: CASSPLGLNEQFF

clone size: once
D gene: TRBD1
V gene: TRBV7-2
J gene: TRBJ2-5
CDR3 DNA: TGTGCCAGCAGCCCGGACAGGGGGCAGCAAGAGACCCAGTACTTC
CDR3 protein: CASSPDRGQQETQYF